These 32 T cell receptor beta chains came from one sample sequenced in a study of T cell repertoires in cytomegalovirus infection. Their antigen targets remain unknown. MiXCR, applied by TCRdb to the reads, yields one record per CDR3 protein. The profile shows about 830,000 distinct CDR3 sequences, about 31% of them singletons. The sample was cultured CD8+ T cells from PBMCs, taken from culture after CMV antigen stimulation. These receptors all come from a human donor in good health (CMV status not recorded). Some clones in this sample may be carry-over from other donors' samples.

The gene calls are TRBV15 and TRBJ2-7, with 9 nucleotides matching TRBD2. CDR1 and CDR2 from the germline V gene are LNHNV and YYDKDF (reference sequence). The CDR3 length is 15 residues. With 4 bases clipped from V and 2 bases from J, the junction kept 6 bases outside the gene matches. CDR3 sequence reads: CATSTIAGVTYEQYF. For the CDR3, the DNA is TGTGCCACCAGCACAATAGCGGGAGTTACCTACGAGCAGTACTTC.

The genes are TRBV7-9 and TRBJ2-5, with 9 bases matching TRBD1. This CDR3 has 15 residues. CDR1 and CDR2 (germline): SEHNR, FQNEAQ (reference sequence). V trimming: 2 bases; J trimming: 5 bases; junction bases outside the gene matches: 6. For the CDR3, the DNA is TGTGCCAGCAGCTTAATACAGGGGGCGAAGGAGACCCAGTACTTC. This translates into CASSLIQGAKETQYF.

The V call is TRBV12-3 or TRBV12-4, the J call TRBJ2-7; D is unresolved. The CDR3 runs 13 residues. V shed 0 bases and J shed 6 bases, with 9 bases lying between them. CDR3 nucleotide sequence: TGTGCCAGCAGTTTAGCGCCATCCCTCGAGCAGTACTTC. Encoded protein: CASSLAPSLEQYF.

This clonotype has more than one count but fewer than ten. The J gene is TRBJ1-1, the V gene TRBV12-3 or TRBV12-4, with TRBD1 matching over 7 bases. V lost 2 bases and J lost 1; bases outside the gene matches: 7. CDR3 size: 16 residues. This CDR3 is CASSLIWTGQNTEAFF. For the CDR3, the DNA is TGTGCCAGCAGTTTAATTTGGACAGGCCAGAACACTGAAGCTTTCTTT.

This clonotype was found a few times. V gene TRBV7-9 combines with J gene TRBJ2-7, with D tentatively TRBD1 or TRBD2 (5 bases each). Germline V gene lookup returns CDR1 SEHNR and CDR2 FQNEAQ (reference sequence). The V end was cut by 7 bases, the J end by 7 bases, with 17 bases between. The CDR3 contains 13 residues. The CDR3 spells CASTLPGRGEQYV. As DNA, the CDR3 is TGTGCCAGCACCCTACCGGGGCGAGGGGAGCAGTACGTC.

V and J are TRBV19 and TRBJ1-5; D not certain. Germline lookup yields CDR1 LNHDA and CDR2 SQIVND (reference sequence). V gave up 4 bases and J gave up 2 bases, with 12 bases separating them. The CDR3 sequence is 15 residues long. CDR3 bases: TGTGCCAGTAGTAACCCCGGCAGGCGCAATCAGCCCCAGCATTTT. Protein: CASSNPGRRNQPQHF. Together with reference TRBV19 and TRBJ1-5, the CDR3 gives the full variable domain: DGGITQSPKYLFRKEGQNVTLSCEQNLNHDAMYWYRQDPGQGLRLIYYSQIVNDFQKGDIAEGYSVSREKKESFPLTVTSAQKNPTAFYLCASSNPGRRNQPQHFGDGTRLSIL.

CDR3 sequence (DNA): TGTGCCAGCAGTCGCTTGGGTCACTCTGGGGCCAACGTCCTGACTTTC. Residues: CASSRLGHSGANVLTF. V usage is TRBV12-3 or TRBV12-4 and J usage is TRBJ2-6, with D uncertain. The CDR3 has 16 residues. Trimming left V 5 bases short and J 0 bases short, with 11 bases between.

The V and J genes are TRBV10-3 and TRBJ1-1, with D possibly TRBD1 on 6 matching bases. Looked up from germline, CDR1 is ENHRY and CDR2 is SYGVKD. This CDR3 has 15 residues. With 2 bases removed from V and 5 bases from J, the gap between germline ends came to 15 bases. The CDR3 here is CAISEGGEQGTEAFF. CDR3 in DNA: TGTGCCATCAGTGAGGGGGGGGAACAGGGAACTGAAGCTTTCTTT.

The V call is TRBV7-8, the J call TRBJ2-2, with D perhaps TRBD2 (5 bases). This CDR3 contains 15 residues. V shed 0 bases and J shed 5 bases, with 10 bases lying between them. Germline V gene data show CDR1 as SGHVS and CDR2 as FQNEAQ. CDR3 nucleotides: TGTGCCAGCAGCTTAGCTAGGTCGGGGACCGGGGAGCTGTTTTTT. This gives the protein CASSLARSGTGELFF.

This clonotype came up many times. This sequence joins TRBV7-6 and TRBJ1-6; D is ambiguous. CDR1 is SGHVS, CDR2 FNYEAQ, per germline. The length of the CDR3 is 12 residues. Trimming removed 3 bases at V and 10 bases at J, with 7 bases between. This CDR3 is CASSLGNSPLHF. CDR3 DNA sequence: TGTGCCAGCAGCTTGGGGAACTCACCCCTCCACTTT. Combining the CDR3 with reference TRBV7-6 and TRBJ1-6 gives the whole variable domain GAGVSQSPRYKVTKRGQDVALRCDPISGHVSLYWYRQALGQGPEFLTYFNYEAQQDKSGLPNDRFSAERPEGSISTLTIQRTEQRDSAMYRCASSLGNSPLHFGNGTRLTVT.

The chain uses TRBV19 and TRBJ2-7; possibly TRBD1 for D (6 bases). The CDR3 contains 15 residues. Germline CDR1 is LNHDA and CDR2 is SQIVND (reference sequence). V was pared by 1 base and J by 2 bases, with 12 bases between. CDR3 region: CASSIAGTPTYEQYF. The CDR3 DNA is TGTGCCAGTAGTATAGCGGGGACACCTACCTACGAGCAGTACTTC. Looking up the rest from reference TRBV19 and TRBJ2-7 gives the full variable domain: DGGITQSPKYLFRKEGQNVTLSCEQNLNHDAMYWYRQDPGQGLRLIYYSQIVNDFQKGDIAEGYSVSREKKESFPLTVTSAQKNPTAFYLCASSIAGTPTYEQYFGPGTRLTVT.

The chain uses TRBV6-4 and TRBJ2-7; the D is unclear. Germline V gene lookup returns CDR1 MRHNA and CDR2 SNTAGT. The CDR3 has 17 amino acids. Trimming shortened V by 2 bases and J by 7 bases, and 24 bases separated the two germline ends. The CDR3 DNA sequence: TGTGCCAGCAGTGACGCCCTAACAAGGGCCGTCGAGAGGGAGCAGTACGTC. This encodes CASSDALTRAVEREQYV.

The J gene is TRBJ2-7, the V gene TRBV7-9; 8 bases align to TRBD2. The V gene end was trimmed by 4 bases and the J gene end by 4 bases; junction bases not matched to a gene: 3. The CDR3 runs 13 residues. Germline CDR1 SEHNR, CDR2 FQNEAQ (reference sequence). The CDR3 loop reads CASSYRGGYEQYF. The CDR3 DNA sequence: TGTGCCAGCAGCTATCGGGGGGGATACGAGCAGTACTTC.

This clonotype has a handful of counts. The rearrangement uses TRBV19 and TRBJ2-3; perhaps TRBD2 as D (5 bases). This CDR3 has 15 amino acids. Germline loops: CDR1 LNHDA, CDR2 SQIVND (reference sequence). The germline V and J ends were trimmed by 0 bases and 1 base, with 8 bases remaining between them. CDR3 residues: CASSIDEEGTDTQYF. The CDR3 region has the DNA TGTGCCAGTAGTATAGATGAGGAGGGCACAGATACGCAGTATTTT.

This clonotype was counted ten times or more. The rearrangement joins TRBV5-5 to TRBJ1-2, with 8 positions matching TRBD1. The V gene's germline CDR1 is SGHKS and CDR2 YYEKEE (reference sequence). V lost 1 base and J lost 3; bases outside the gene matches: 5. The length of the CDR3 is 15 residues. The CDR3 region is CASSLTGTGYYGYTF. The CDR3 nucleotides read TGTGCCAGCAGCTTGACGGGGACAGGCTACTATGGCTACACCTTC.

The chain couples TRBV7-4 to TRBJ2-1; 8 nucleotides agree with TRBD2. The germline V gene has CDR1 SGHVT and CDR2 SQSDAQ. V lost 5 bases, J lost 15 bases, and 6 bases stayed unmatched. CDR3 length equals 11 residues. The CDR3 nucleotides read TGTGCCAGCAGCGGCGGACTAGCAGGGTTCTTC. Translation gives CASSGGLAGFF. The full variable domain, rest sourced from reference TRBV7-4 and TRBJ2-1, is GAGVSQSPRYKVAKRGRDVALRCDSISGHVTLYWYRQTLGQGSEVLTYSQSDAQRDKSGRPSGRFSAERPERSVSTLKIQRTEQGDSAVYLCASSGGLAGFFGPGTRLTVL.

This clonotype has just a few counts. The chain carries TRBV6-1 and TRBJ2-3; possibly TRBD2 for D (6 bases). Trimming left V 4 bases short and J 1 base short, with 18 bases between. This CDR3 is 17 amino acids long. Germline V gene sequence: CDR1 MNHNS, CDR2 SASEGT. CDR3 region: CASSAPAASEGTDTQYF. CDR3 in DNA: TGTGCCAGCAGTGCCCCTGCGGCTAGCGAGGGCACAGATACGCAGTATTTT.

The V and J genes are TRBV12-3 or TRBV12-4 and TRBJ2-2; 12 bases map to TRBD2. The CDR3 is 19 residues long. After removal of 0 bases from V and 0 bases from J, the junction contained 5 bases not matched to a gene. In nucleotides, the CDR3 is TGTGCCAGCAGTTTAGCTTGGACTAGCGGGGCTTCGAACACCGGGGAGCTGTTTTTT. This translates into CASSLAWTSGASNTGELFF.

In its sample, this clonotype was seen a few times. The chain has TRBV6-1 and TRBJ2-7, with unresolved D. Per the germline V gene, CDR1 is MNHNS and CDR2 is SASEGT. V lost 4 bases and J 3 bases, leaving 10 bases between the germline ends. This CDR3 contains 13 residues. This chain's CDR3 is CASSVSAYYEQYV. In nucleotides, the CDR3 is TGTGCCAGCAGTGTTTCAGCTTACTACGAGCAGTACGTC.

The chain employs TRBV6-5 and TRBJ2-1, with a weak D call TRBD2 (6 bases). CDR1 and CDR2 from the germline V gene are MNHEY and SVGAGI. Trimming removed 2 bases from V and 9 bases from J, with 17 bases in between. The CDR3 spans 15 residues. DNA for the CDR3: TGTGCCAGCAGTTACGCTGTCGGGCCGGGAGCTGAGCAGTTCTTC. It yields the protein CASSYAVGPGAEQFF.

This clonotype was seen many times. J is TRBJ2-2 and V is TRBV7-2, with TRBD2 identical over 10 bases. Per the germline V gene, CDR1 is SGHTA and CDR2 is FQGNSA. The CDR3 has 15 amino acids. V was clipped by 8 bases and J by 1 base; unmatched bases: 4. As DNA, the CDR3 is TGTGCCAGCCGGCTAGCGGGGGTGAACACCGGGGAGCTGTTTTTT. It codes for CASRLAGVNTGELFF.

This chain joins TRBV5-5 and TRBJ1-1; D uncertain. CDR1 and CDR2 from the germline V gene are SGHKS and YYEKEE (reference sequence). The CDR3 contains 12 residues. V lost 4 bases to trimming and J lost 9 bases, with 13 bases between them. The CDR3: CASSGGEGKAFF. CDR3 coding DNA: TGTGCCAGCAGCGGCGGGGAAGGGAAAGCTTTCTTT.

The chain recombines TRBV15 with TRBJ2-7; 8 bases map to TRBD1. This CDR3 is 13 amino acids long. CDR1 is LNHNV and CDR2 is YYDKDF in the germline V gene (reference sequence). After removal of 8 bases from V and 5 bases from J, the junction contained 8 bases not matched to a gene. CDR3 in DNA: TGTGCCACCTCCCCGGCCAGGGGGCACGAGCAGTACGTC. It is translated as CATSPARGHEQYV.

V is TRBV12-3 or TRBV12-4 and J is TRBJ2-6; 7 bases line up with TRBD1. With 7 bases clipped from V and 2 bases from J, the junction kept 8 bases outside the gene matches. This CDR3 region has 16 residues. CDR3 bases: TGTGCCAGCAATACTCGACAGGGCGCTGGGGCCAACGTCCTGACTTTC. This sequence encodes CASNTRQGAGANVLTF.

In regard to this clonotype: A much larger clone sits a single nucleotide away, making a read error possible. V and J are TRBV27 and TRBJ1-2; TRBD1 agrees at 10 bases. CDR3 length: 14 amino acids. The V gene's germline CDR1 is MNHEY and CDR2 SMNVEV (reference sequence). Trimming removed 6 bases from V and 6 bases from J; junction bases left unmatched: 7. CDR3 amino acids: CASSPGQGFHGYTF. DNA of the CDR3: TGTGCCAGCAGCCCGGGACAGGGGTTTCATGGCTACACCTTC.

The J gene is TRBJ2-1, the V gene TRBV12-3 or TRBV12-4, with D unclear. Trimming pared 6 bases from V and 4 bases from J, leaving 10 bases between. The CDR3 sequence is 13 residues long. CDR3 sequence: CASRSDPYNEQFF. CDR3 nucleotides: TGTGCCAGCAGGTCGGACCCTTACAATGAGCAGTTCTTC.

The J gene is TRBJ2-7, the V gene TRBV6-2 or TRBV6-3; TRBD2 agrees at 9 bases. Germline CDR1 MNHEY, CDR2 SVGEGT. J was trimmed by 6 bases and V by 6 bases; bases with no gene match: 12. The CDR3 runs 15 residues. The CDR3 sequence: CASSQQGSGGLEQYV. CDR3 in DNA: TGTGCCAGCAGCCAACAGGGGAGCGGGGGGCTCGAGCAGTACGTC.

J is TRBJ1-2 and V is TRBV7-2; 9 positions agree with TRBD1. The germline V gene encodes CDR1 SGHTA and CDR2 FQGNSA. The CDR3 length is 14 residues. V trimming: 6 bases; J trimming: 4 bases; junction bases outside the gene matches: 6. CDR3 protein: CASRLQGAAYGYTF. The CDR3, as DNA: TGTGCCAGCAGATTACAGGGGGCGGCCTATGGCTACACCTTC. The variable domain in full, completed from reference TRBV7-2 and TRBJ1-2, reads GAGVSQSPSNKVTEKGKDVELRCDPISGHTALYWYRQSLGQGLEFLIYFQGNSAPDKSGLPSDRFSAERTGGSVSTLTIQRTQQEDSAVYLCASRLQGAAYGYTFGSGTRLTVV.

This clonotype showed up many times. The chain is built from TRBV4-1 and TRBJ2-1; D gene ambiguous. V was pared by 0 bases and J by 0 bases, with 6 bases between. The CDR3 is 15 amino acids. Germline CDR1 reads MGHRA; CDR2 reads YSYEKL. CDR3 loop: CASSQDSGSYNEQFF. The CDR3 region has the DNA TGCGCCAGCAGCCAAGACAGTGGCTCCTACAATGAGCAGTTCTTC.

This clonotype was counted ten times or more. The V gene is TRBV7-8, the J gene TRBJ1-4, with 9 bases aligning to TRBD1. From germline, CDR1 is SGHVS and CDR2 FQNEAQ. The J segment lost 8 bases and the V segment lost 2 bases, leaving 6 bases of the junction unmatched. This CDR3 is 15 amino acids long. CDR3 sequence (DNA): TGTGCCAGCAGCTTATCTACAGGGGGCGGAGAAAAACTGTTTTTT. Translating gives CASSLSTGGGEKLFF.

The chain links TRBV9 to TRBJ1-1; perhaps TRBD1 as D (5 bases). There are 15 residues in the CDR3. V lost 3 bases to trimming and J lost 7 bases, with 19 bases between them. Looked up from germline, CDR1 is SGDLS and CDR2 is YYNGEE. CDR3 bases: TGTGCCAGCAGCGGCACCCCCCGGGGGGTAGGTGAAGCTTTCTTT. Translated: CASSGTPRGVGEAFF.

V is TRBV20-1 and J is TRBJ2-5, with 7 positions matching TRBD1. The length of the CDR3 is 15 residues. Trimming at V came to 6 bases and at J to 5 bases, leaving 15 bases not matched to a gene. CDR1 and CDR2 (germline): DFQATT, SNEGSKA (reference sequence). The CDR3 here is CSADRAPQGDETQYF. The CDR3 nucleotides are TGCAGTGCCGACAGGGCGCCCCAGGGCGATGAGACCCAGTACTTC.